The clone carrying this T cell receptor beta chain was detected once. What it binds is unknown. CD4+ cells yielded CD45RA+ naive and CD45RA-negative memory subsets. TCRdb keeps only in-frame clones here, not all; method: immunoSEQ multiplex PCR. The sample yields around 2,000,000 clones, 90% to 95% seen once. This sample was included in a study of shared clonotypes between healthy human individuals. Overall study context: For every donor, three CD4 naive, three CD4 memory, two CD8 naive and one CD8 memory plates were used. The study, taken as a whole, reports: Apart from blood, nothing was sampled; tissue repertoires likely differ.

Between the trimmed V and J ends, which lost 2 bases and 6 bases, there was a span of 12 bases. The length of the CDR3 is 14 residues. Per germline, CDR1 SGHRS and CDR2 YFSETQ. The rearrangement joins TRBV5-1 to TRBJ2-1; TRBD2 might be the D (7 bases). The sequence was obtained from a man in his late teens or twenties in good health. The sequencing sample was made of naive CD4+ T cells sorted from blood. Noted subset: CD45RA+ positively selected. The CDR3 loop reads CASSLRGGGNEQFF. In DNA form, the CDR3 reads TGCGCCAGCAGCTTAAGGGGAGGGGGCAATGAGCAGTTCTTC.